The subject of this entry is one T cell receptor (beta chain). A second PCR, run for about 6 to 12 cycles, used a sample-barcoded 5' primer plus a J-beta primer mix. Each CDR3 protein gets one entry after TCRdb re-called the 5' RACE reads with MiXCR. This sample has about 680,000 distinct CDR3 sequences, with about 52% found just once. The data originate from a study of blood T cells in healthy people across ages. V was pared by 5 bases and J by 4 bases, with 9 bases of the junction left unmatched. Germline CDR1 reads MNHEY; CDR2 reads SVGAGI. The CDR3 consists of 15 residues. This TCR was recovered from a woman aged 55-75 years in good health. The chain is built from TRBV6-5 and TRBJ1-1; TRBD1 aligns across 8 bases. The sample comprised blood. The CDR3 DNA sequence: TGTGCCAGCAGTCTCTCTCAGGGGGCGGGCACTGAAGCTTTCTTT. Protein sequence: CASSLSQGAGTEAFF.